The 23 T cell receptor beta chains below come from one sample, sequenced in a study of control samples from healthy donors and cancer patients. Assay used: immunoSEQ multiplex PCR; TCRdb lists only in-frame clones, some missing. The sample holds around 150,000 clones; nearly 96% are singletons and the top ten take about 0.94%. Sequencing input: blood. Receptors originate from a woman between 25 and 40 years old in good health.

CDR3 amino acids: CASRADRVGETQYF. The CDR3, as DNA: TGTGCCAGCAGAGCGGACAGGGTAGGGGAGACCCAGTACTTC. The V and J genes are TRBV2 and TRBJ2-5, with 8 bases aligning to TRBD1. V shed 6 bases and J 5 bases; nucleotides not matched to a gene: 8. The CDR3 extends over 14 amino acids. Germline values: CDR1 SNHLY, CDR2 FYNNEI.

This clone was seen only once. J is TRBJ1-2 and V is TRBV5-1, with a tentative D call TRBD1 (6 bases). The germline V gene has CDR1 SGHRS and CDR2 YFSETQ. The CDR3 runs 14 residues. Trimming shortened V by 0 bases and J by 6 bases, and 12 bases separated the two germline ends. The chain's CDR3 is CASSLDRESDGYTF. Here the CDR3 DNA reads TGCGCCAGCAGCTTGGACAGGGAATCGGATGGCTACACCTTC.

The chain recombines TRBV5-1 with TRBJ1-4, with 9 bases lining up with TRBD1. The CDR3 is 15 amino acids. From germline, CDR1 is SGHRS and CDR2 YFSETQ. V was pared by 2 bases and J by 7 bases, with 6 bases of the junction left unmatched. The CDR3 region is CASSFDRTGAEKLFF. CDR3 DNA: TGCGCCAGCAGCTTTGACCGGACAGGGGCTGAAAAACTGTTTTTT.

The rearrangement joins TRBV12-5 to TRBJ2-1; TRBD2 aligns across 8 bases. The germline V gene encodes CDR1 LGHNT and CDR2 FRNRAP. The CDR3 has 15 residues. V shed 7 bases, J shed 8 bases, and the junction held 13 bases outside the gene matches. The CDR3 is CASAPGTSARDEQFF. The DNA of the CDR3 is TGTGCTAGTGCCCCAGGGACTAGTGCTAGGGATGAGCAGTTCTTC.

The chain's CDR3 is CASINWQTSGNTIYF. DNA for the CDR3: TGTGCCAGCATCAACTGGCAGACCTCTGGAAACACCATATATTTT. J is TRBJ1-3 and V is TRBV2; D gene uncertain. The germline V and J ends were trimmed by 7 bases and 0 bases, with 13 bases remaining between them. The CDR3 length is 15 residues. Germline V CDR1 and CDR2: SNHLY, FYNNEI. The full variable domain, with the rest looked up from reference TRBV2 and TRBJ1-3, is EPEVTQTPSHQVTQMGQEVILRCVPISNHLYFYWYRQILGQKVEFLVSFYNNEISEKSEIFDDQFSVERPDGSNFTLKIRSTKLEDSAMYFCASINWQTSGNTIYFGEGSWLTVV.

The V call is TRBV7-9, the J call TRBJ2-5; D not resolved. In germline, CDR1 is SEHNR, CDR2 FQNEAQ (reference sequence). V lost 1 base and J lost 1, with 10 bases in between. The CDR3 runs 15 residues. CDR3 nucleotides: TGTGCCAGCAGCTTAGGGTCTTGGGGCCAAGAGACCCAGTACTTC. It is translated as CASSLGSWGQETQYF.

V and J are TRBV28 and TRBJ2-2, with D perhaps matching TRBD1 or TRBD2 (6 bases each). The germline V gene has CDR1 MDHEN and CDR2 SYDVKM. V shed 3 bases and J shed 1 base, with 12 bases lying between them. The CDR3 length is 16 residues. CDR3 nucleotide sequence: TGTGCCAGCAGTTTCGTGGGGGGCGGGAACACCGGGGAGCTGTTTTTT. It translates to CASSFVGGGNTGELFF.

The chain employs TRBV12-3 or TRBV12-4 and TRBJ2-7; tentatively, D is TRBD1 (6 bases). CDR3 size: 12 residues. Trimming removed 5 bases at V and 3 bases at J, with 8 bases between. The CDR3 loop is CASSGQIYEQYF. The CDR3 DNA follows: TGTGCCAGCAGTGGACAGATCTACGAGCAGTACTTC.

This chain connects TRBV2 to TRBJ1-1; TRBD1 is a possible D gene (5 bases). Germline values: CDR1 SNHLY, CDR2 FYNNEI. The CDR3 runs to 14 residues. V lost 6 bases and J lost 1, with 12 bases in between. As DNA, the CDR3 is TGTGCCAGCAGGGCAGACAGCCAGAACACTGAAGCTTTCTTT. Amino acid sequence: CASRADSQNTEAFF.

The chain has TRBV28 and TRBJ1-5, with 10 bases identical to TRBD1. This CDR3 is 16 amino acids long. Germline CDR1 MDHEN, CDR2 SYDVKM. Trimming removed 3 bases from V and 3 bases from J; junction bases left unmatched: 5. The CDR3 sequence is CASSFRDRGANQPQHF. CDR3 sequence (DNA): TGTGCCAGCAGTTTTCGGGACAGGGGTGCCAATCAGCCCCAGCATTTT.

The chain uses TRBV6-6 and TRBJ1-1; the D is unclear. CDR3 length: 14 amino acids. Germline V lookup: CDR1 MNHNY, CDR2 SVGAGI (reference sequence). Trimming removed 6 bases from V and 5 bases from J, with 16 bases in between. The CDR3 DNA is TGTGCCAGCAGAATGTTAGGGAGTAAAACTGAAGCTTTCTTT. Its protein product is CASRMLGSKTEAFF.

In DNA form, the CDR3 reads TGTGCCAGCAGCTTTAACAGGGATGAGCAGTTCTTC. It translates to CASSFNRDEQFF. V is TRBV11-3 and J is TRBJ2-1; possibly TRBD1 for D (6 bases). Germline CDR1 and CDR2: SGHNT and YENEEA. CDR3 length: 12 amino acids. The V end was cut by 3 bases, the J end by 8 bases, with 8 bases between.

The CDR3 DNA follows: TGTGCCAGCAGCGCTGGGACTAGCGCACAAGAGACCCAGTACTTC. Its translation is CASSAGTSAQETQYF. This sequence joins TRBV6-5 and TRBJ2-5, with 10 bases matching TRBD2. The CDR3 is 15 residues long. V shed 6 bases, J shed 2 bases, and the junction held 6 bases outside the gene matches. Germline loops: CDR1 MNHEY, CDR2 SVGAGI.

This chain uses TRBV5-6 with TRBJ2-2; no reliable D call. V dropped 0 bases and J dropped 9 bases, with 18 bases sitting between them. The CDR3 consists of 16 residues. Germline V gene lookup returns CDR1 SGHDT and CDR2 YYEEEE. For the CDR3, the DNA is TGTGCCAGCAGCTTGGGCTTGAGGCCTGATAATCGGGAGCTGTTTTTT. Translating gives CASSLGLRPDNRELFF.

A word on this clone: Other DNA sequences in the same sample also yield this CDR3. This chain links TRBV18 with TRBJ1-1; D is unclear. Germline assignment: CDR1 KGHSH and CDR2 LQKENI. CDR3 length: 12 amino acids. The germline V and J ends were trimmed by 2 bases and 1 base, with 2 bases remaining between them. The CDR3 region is CASSPGNTEAFF. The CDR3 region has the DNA TGTGCCAGCTCACCAGGGAACACTGAAGCTTTCTTT.

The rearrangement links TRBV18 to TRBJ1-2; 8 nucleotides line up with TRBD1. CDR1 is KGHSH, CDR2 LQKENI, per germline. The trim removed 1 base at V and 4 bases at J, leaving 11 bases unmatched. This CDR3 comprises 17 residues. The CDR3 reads CASSPLATGETFYGYTF. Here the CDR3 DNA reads TGTGCCAGCTCACCACTGGCGACAGGGGAAACCTTCTATGGCTACACCTTC. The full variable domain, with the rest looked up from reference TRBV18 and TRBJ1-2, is NAGVMQNPRHLVRRRGQEARLRCSPMKGHSHVYWYRQLPEEGLKFMVYLQKENIIDESGMPKERFSAEFPKEGPSILRIQQVVRGDSAAYFCASSPLATGETFYGYTFGSGTRLTVV.

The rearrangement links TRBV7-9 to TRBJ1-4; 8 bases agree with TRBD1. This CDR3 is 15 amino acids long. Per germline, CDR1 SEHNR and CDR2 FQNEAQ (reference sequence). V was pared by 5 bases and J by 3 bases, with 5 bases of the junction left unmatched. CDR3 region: CASSARQGSNEKLFF. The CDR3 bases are TGTGCCAGCAGCGCCCGACAGGGGTCTAATGAAAAACTGTTTTTT.

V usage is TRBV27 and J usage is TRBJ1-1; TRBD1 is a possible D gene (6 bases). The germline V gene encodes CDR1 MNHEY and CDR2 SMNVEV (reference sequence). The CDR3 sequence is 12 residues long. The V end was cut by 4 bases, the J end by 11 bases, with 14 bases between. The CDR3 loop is CASSSHRTEAFF. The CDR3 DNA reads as TGTGCCAGCAGTTCTCATAGGACAGAGGCTTTCTTT.

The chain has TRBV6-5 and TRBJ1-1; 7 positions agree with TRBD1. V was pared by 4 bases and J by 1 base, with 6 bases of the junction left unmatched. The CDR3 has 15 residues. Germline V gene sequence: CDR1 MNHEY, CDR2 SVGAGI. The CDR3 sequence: CASSSPGGKNTEAFF. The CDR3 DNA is TGTGCCAGCAGTTCGCCAGGGGGAAAGAACACTGAAGCTTTCTTT.

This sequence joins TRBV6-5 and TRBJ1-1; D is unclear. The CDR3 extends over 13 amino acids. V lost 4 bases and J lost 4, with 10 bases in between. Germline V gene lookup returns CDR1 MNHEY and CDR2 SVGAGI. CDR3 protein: CASSSLLGTEAFF. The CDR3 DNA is TGTGCCAGCAGTTCGCTATTGGGCACTGAAGCTTTCTTT.

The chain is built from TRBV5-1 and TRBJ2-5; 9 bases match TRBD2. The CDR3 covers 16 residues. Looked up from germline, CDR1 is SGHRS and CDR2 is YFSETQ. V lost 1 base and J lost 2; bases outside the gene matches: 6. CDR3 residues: CASSLRLAGIQETQYF. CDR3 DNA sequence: TGCGCCAGCAGCTTGCGGCTAGCGGGGATACAAGAGACCCAGTACTTC. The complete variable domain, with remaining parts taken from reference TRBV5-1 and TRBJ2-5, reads KAGVTQTPRYLIKTRGQQVTLSCSPISGHRSVSWYQQTPGQGLQFLFEYFSETQRNKGNFPGRFSGRQFSNSRSEMNVSTLELGDSALYLCASSLRLAGIQETQYFGPGTRLLVL.

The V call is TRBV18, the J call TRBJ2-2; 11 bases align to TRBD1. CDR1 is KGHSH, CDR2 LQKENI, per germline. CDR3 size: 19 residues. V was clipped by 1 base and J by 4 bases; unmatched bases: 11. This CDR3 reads CASSPLRGTGGPSTGELFF. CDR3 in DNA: TGTGCCAGCTCACCACTACGCGGGACAGGGGGTCCCAGCACCGGGGAGCTGTTTTTT.

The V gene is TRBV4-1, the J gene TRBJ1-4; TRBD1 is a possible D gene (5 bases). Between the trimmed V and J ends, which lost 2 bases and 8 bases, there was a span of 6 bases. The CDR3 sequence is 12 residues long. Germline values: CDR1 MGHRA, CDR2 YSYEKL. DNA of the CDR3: TGCGCCAGCAGCCAAAACAGGGAAAAACTGTTTTTT. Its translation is CASSQNREKLFF.